The source of this T cell receptor beta chain is a study of shared clonotypes between healthy human individuals. This clone was detected only once. Its cognate antigen is unknown. Produced via immunoSEQ multiplex PCR; TCRdb's table is partial and in-frame only. The sample comprises over a million clones, approximately 78% of which are singletons, and around 0.61% rests with the top ten. Study-level findings and limits: Compared with clonotypes that all four donors shared, non-shared clonotypes had lower generation probabilities.

The CDR3 extends over 16 amino acids. Looked up from germline, CDR1 is SGHRS and CDR2 is YFSETQ. The V end was cut by 0 bases, the J end by 4 bases, with 13 bases between. The chain is built from TRBV5-1 and TRBJ2-2; D remains unclear. This TCR came from a man younger than 35 in good health. Some clones in this sample may be carry-over from other donors' samples. The sequenced material came from memory CD4+ T cells from PBMCs. Documented subset: CD45RA-negative fraction. Here the CDR3 reads CASSLGLYVGTGELFF. The CDR3 region has the DNA TGCGCCAGCAGCTTGGGGCTTTACGTGGGCACCGGGGAGCTGTTTTTT.